The entry below describes one TCR beta chain. Its specific antigen is unknown. Base qualities are not recorded, but no much larger clone differs from it by a single base. The data are from a study of blood T cell repertoires in COVID-19 (TCRdb year 2020). For the wider study: The collaborator samples originated in the United States, Italy and Spain and spanned the acute and convalescent phases of COVID-19. The material from the prospective study consisted of cDNA or gDNA derived from T cells, B-cell-depleted T cells, or PBMCs. Subjects who had been exposed to COVID-19, were actively infected with it, or had recovered from it provided the deeply sampled blood TCRbeta repertoires that made up the dataset. A freely available public database, intended as a resource for researchers studying the immune response to SARS-CoV-2, is where the repertoires were released. The samples were drawn from the first 160 participants of the ongoing ImmuneRACE study and from 950 to 1,500 subjects provided by 6 global collaborators. Nearly every sample came with metadata listing a de-identified subject ID, COVID-19 status, age in years and sex. Where HLA class I and class II types were available, the types were taken from metadata supplied by the sample provider, not from assay-based typing. On the study overall, not on this receptor specifically: How much clinical and demographic metadata was included differed by source and by participant, and the metadata was provided uncurated.

Its CDR3 holds 20 amino acids, cysteine through phenylalanine. The kept DNA is CDR3 alone, 60 bases in frame from the first base. The immunoSEQ Assay, a bias-controlled multiplex PCR, was used to amplify TCRbeta CDR3 regions from genomic DNA. The study's own analysis went as follows. The number of nucleated cells in each sample was estimated by amplification of reference gene primers within the assay. Sequence reads were collapsed and filtered to measure the absolute abundance of every unique TCRbeta CDR3 rearrangement. For each sample, productive Simpson clonality was calculated as the square root of Simpson's diversity index over productive rearrangements. What TCRdb holds here is the immuneACCESS table cut down to in-frame rearrangements. Part of the clones is not present; checked against another copy, under half of the missing clones reflect an unresolved V gene, and the others are unexplained. Clonal size and the V and J genes are those of that table, whereas D and trimming came from the DNA. The sample yields approximately 65,000 clones; around 79% were counted once. The top ten clones comprise roughly 18% of the sample.

Whole blood was collected in K2EDTA tubes by collaborating institutions according to the institutions' own protocols. Collaborator samples were shipped for TCRbeta analysis as frozen whole blood, isolated PBMCs, or DNA extracted from either sample type. The specimen sequenced was peripheral blood. This receptor chain uses TRBV21-1 and TRBJ2-2; TRBD2, the table's D call, was not compared with the DNA. TRBV21-1 is a pseudogene locus. The TCR was taken from a man between 60 and 75 years old with acute or convalescent COVID-19. CDR3 loop: CASSSQGEGGPVLNTGELFF. The DNA sequence is given as TGTGCCAGCAGCTCCCAGGGCGAGGGAGGGCCCGTTTTAAACACCGGGGAGCTGTTTTTT.